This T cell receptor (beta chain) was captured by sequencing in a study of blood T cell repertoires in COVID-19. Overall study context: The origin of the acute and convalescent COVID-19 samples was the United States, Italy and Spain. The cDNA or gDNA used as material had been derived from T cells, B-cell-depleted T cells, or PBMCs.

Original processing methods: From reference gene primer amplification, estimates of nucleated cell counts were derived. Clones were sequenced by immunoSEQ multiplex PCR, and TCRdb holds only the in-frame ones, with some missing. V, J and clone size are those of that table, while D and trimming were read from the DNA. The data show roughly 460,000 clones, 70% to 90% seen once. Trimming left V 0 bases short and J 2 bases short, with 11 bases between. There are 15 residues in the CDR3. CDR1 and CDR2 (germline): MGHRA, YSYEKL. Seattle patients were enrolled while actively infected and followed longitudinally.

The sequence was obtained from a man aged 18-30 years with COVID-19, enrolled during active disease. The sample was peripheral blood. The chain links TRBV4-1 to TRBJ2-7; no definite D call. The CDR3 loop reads CASSQESQATYEQYF. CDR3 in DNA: TGCGCCAGCAGCCAAGAGTCGCAGGCTACCTACGAGCAGTACTTC.